These 18 T cell receptor beta chains originate from one sample sequenced in a study of blood T cell repertoires in COVID-19. The assay was immunoSEQ multiplex PCR, and TCRdb's table has in-frame clones only and misses some. The sample lists about 250,000 clones, around 85% occurring once. Input material: peripheral blood. The source is a woman between 40 and 50 years old with active or convalescent COVID-19.

The rearrangement uses TRBV28 and TRBJ1-6; no definite D call. The V gene lost 3 bases and the J gene lost 2 bases, with 17 bases spanning the gap. Germline V lookup: CDR1 MDHEN, CDR2 SYDVKM. The CDR3 runs to 18 residues. The CDR3 sequence: CASSFPNYWSPYNSPLHF. CDR3 coding DNA: TGTGCCAGCAGTTTCCCCAACTACTGGAGCCCCTATAATTCACCCCTCCACTTT.

The V and J genes are TRBV7-2 and TRBJ1-2; D is unresolved. This CDR3 has 15 amino acids. Germline CDR1 SGHTA, CDR2 FQGNSA. Trimming took off 8 bases at V and 3 bases at J, with 19 bases between the two ends. In nucleotides, the CDR3 is TGTGCCAGCCTTCTAATGCCGGGGAACTACTATGGCTACACCTTC. Its protein product is CASLLMPGNYYGYTF.

The chain combines TRBV7-9 with TRBJ2-5, with D possibly being TRBD1 (6 bases). The CDR3 extends over 17 amino acids. Germline V gene data show CDR1 as SEHNR and CDR2 as FQNEAQ (reference sequence). V lost 3 bases and J lost 5, with 22 bases in between. CDR3 sequence: CASSLVSAWGLGETQYF. The CDR3 DNA sequence: TGTGCCAGCAGCTTGGTTTCTGCGTGGGGGCTGGGGGAGACCCAGTACTTC.

The V gene is TRBV9, the J gene TRBJ1-2; perhaps TRBD1 as D (5 bases). This CDR3 is built from 13 residues. CDR1 is SGDLS, CDR2 YYNGEE, per germline. The V end was cut by 2 bases, the J end by 7 bases, with 12 bases between. DNA for the CDR3: TGTGCCAGCAGCGTCGGGGGACCAATTGGCTACACCTTC. Translated, it gives CASSVGGPIGYTF.

This chain connects TRBV5-4 to TRBJ2-1; D gene unclear. Trimming pared 2 bases from V and 8 bases from J, leaving 11 bases between. The CDR3 consists of 13 residues. Germline CDR1 reads SGHNT; CDR2 reads YYREEE (reference sequence). This CDR3 is CASSFIASDEQFF. Written as DNA, the CDR3 is TGTGCCAGCAGCTTCATAGCTTCGGATGAGCAGTTCTTC. The variable domain in full, completed from reference TRBV5-4 and TRBJ2-1, reads ETGVTQSPTHLIKTRGQQVTLRCSSQSGHNTVSWYQQALGQGPQFIFQYYREEENGRGNFPPRFSGLQFPNYSSELNVNALELDDSALYLCASSFIASDEQFFGPGTRLTVL.

The genes are TRBV30 and TRBJ2-3; TRBD1 aligns across 10 bases. The CDR3 has 15 residues. Germline-derived CDR1 and CDR2 are GTSNPN and SVGIG (reference sequence). V shed 5 bases, J shed 4 bases, and the junction held 9 bases outside the gene matches. The CDR3, as DNA: TGTGCCTGGGGGGGGGACAGGGGTTTTGCAGATACGCAGTATTTT. Amino acids: CAWGGDRGFADTQYF. The full variable domain, its missing parts supplied by reference TRBV30 and TRBJ2-3, is SQTIHQWPATLVQPVGSPLSLECTVEGTSNPNLYWYRQAAGRGLQLLFYSVGIGQISSEVPQNLSASRPQDRQFILSSKKLLLSDSGFYLCAWGGDRGFADTQYFGPGTRLTVL.

This chain joins TRBV5-1 and TRBJ1-5; D call uncertain. Trimming pared 4 bases from V and 0 bases from J, leaving 5 bases between. The CDR3 totals 13 residues. Germline V lookup: CDR1 SGHRS, CDR2 YFSETQ. As DNA, the CDR3 is TGCGCCAGCAGCCAGGATAGCAATCAGCCCCAGCATTTT. It codes for CASSQDSNQPQHF.

The V and J genes are TRBV18 and TRBJ1-1, with 8 bases aligning to TRBD1. The CDR3 consists of 15 residues. Unmatched junction bases numbered 5, after V lost 3 bases and J lost 2 bases. CDR1 is KGHSH, CDR2 LQKENI, per germline. In DNA, the CDR3 is TGTGCCAGCTCACCGACTTCAGGGGGCAACACTGAAGCTTTCTTT. Protein: CASSPTSGGNTEAFF.

The chain recombines TRBV19 with TRBJ1-1; D is ambiguous. Trimming took off 5 bases at V and 0 bases at J, with 13 bases between the two ends. The CDR3 extends over 15 amino acids. The V gene's germline CDR1 is LNHDA and CDR2 SQIVND (reference sequence). CDR3 loop: CASSPTPQMNTEAFF. For the CDR3, the DNA is TGTGCCAGTAGTCCGACTCCTCAGATGAACACTGAAGCTTTCTTT.

The CDR3 reads CASSITGGLTYGYTF. CDR3 DNA sequence: TGTGCCAGCAGTATCACAGGGGGCCTTACCTATGGCTACACCTTC. The chain joins TRBV28 to TRBJ1-2; 9 nucleotides line up with TRBD1. The CDR3 totals 15 residues. Trimming at V came to 5 bases and at J to 4 bases, leaving 8 bases not matched to a gene. Germline V CDR1 and CDR2: MDHEN, SYDVKM.

This chain uses TRBV4-2 with TRBJ1-5; D unresolved. The germline CDR1 and CDR2 sequences are LGHNA and YNFKEQ. The V end was cut by 0 bases, the J end by 1 base, with 16 bases between. The CDR3 sequence is 18 residues long. CDR3 amino acids: CASSQESTRGSSNQPQHF. In nucleotides, the CDR3 is TGTGCCAGCAGCCAAGAATCCACCCGCGGATCGAGCAATCAGCCCCAGCATTTT.

This chain connects TRBV11-1 to TRBJ1-6, with D perhaps matching TRBD1 (5 bases). The V end lost 4 bases, the J end lost 9 bases, and 13 bases lay between the germline ends. The germline V gene has CDR1 SGHAT and CDR2 FQDESV (reference sequence). The CDR3 runs to 14 residues. The CDR3 here is CASSWEGIGSPLHF. CDR3 sequence (DNA): TGTGCCAGCAGCTGGGAGGGGATCGGTTCACCCCTCCACTTT.

This clone was counted only a few times. V gene TRBV14 combines with J gene TRBJ2-1; D unclear. The CDR3 totals 13 residues. Per germline, CDR1 SGHDN and CDR2 FVKESK. Trimming removed 2 bases from V and 10 bases from J, with 12 bases in between. The CDR3 DNA sequence: TGTGCCAGCAGCCAATTAACGTATCGGGAGCAGTTCTTC. Its protein is CASSQLTYREQFF. The full variable domain, rest sourced from reference TRBV14 and TRBJ2-1, is EAGVTQFPSHSVIEKGQTVTLRCDPISGHDNLYWYRRVMGKEIKFLLHFVKESKQDESGMPNNRFLAERTGGTYSTLKVQPAELEDSGVYFCASSQLTYREQFFGPGTRLTVL.

The V call is TRBV14, the J call TRBJ1-2; 7 bases agree with TRBD1. CDR3 length: 14 amino acids. The V gene end was trimmed by 1 base and the J gene end by 4 bases; junction bases not matched to a gene: 3. Germline CDR1 SGHDN, CDR2 FVKESK. The CDR3 bases are TGTGCCAGCAGCCAAGCCGGGACAGTCTATGGCTACACCTTC. It encodes CASSQAGTVYGYTF.

The chain links TRBV3-1 (or the pseudogene TRBV3-2) to TRBJ2-7; TRBD1 might be the D (5 bases). Germline values: CDR1 LGHDT, CDR2 YNNKEL (reference sequence). V shed 2 bases and J shed 4 bases, with 9 bases lying between them. The CDR3 contains 13 residues. The CDR3 sequence is CASSQRGSYEQYF. The DNA for the CDR3 is TGTGCCAGCAGCCAAAGGGGCTCGTACGAGCAGTACTTC.

The chain uses TRBV3-1 (or the pseudogene TRBV3-2) and TRBJ1-2; D ambiguous. In germline, CDR1 is LGHDT, CDR2 YNNKEL (reference sequence). V was cut by 5 bases and J by 6 bases, with 16 bases left in between. The CDR3 runs 14 residues. This CDR3 is CASSFTAVGDGYTF. DNA for the CDR3: TGTGCCAGCAGCTTTACAGCGGTTGGGGATGGCTACACCTTC.

The V and J genes are TRBV28 and TRBJ1-3; possible D gene TRBD1, 6 bases. Trimming pared 6 bases from V and 0 bases from J, leaving 15 bases between. Germline V gives CDR1 MDHEN, CDR2 SYDVKM. The length of the CDR3 is 16 residues. As DNA, the CDR3 is TGTGCCAGCAGGTACCCACAGGGAGCCTCTGGAAACACCATATATTTT. The encoded protein is CASRYPQGASGNTIYF.

CDR3 nucleotides: TGTGCCAGCTCACCACCGACAGGGATAAAGACCCAGTACTTC. It is translated as CASSPPTGIKTQYF. This sequence joins TRBV18 and TRBJ2-5, with 7 positions matching TRBD1. V shed 0 bases, J shed 6 bases, and the junction held 4 bases outside the gene matches. CDR3 size: 14 residues. The germline V gene has CDR1 KGHSH and CDR2 LQKENI. The full variable domain, completed using reference TRBV18 and TRBJ2-5, is NAGVMQNPRHLVRRRGQEARLRCSPMKGHSHVYWYRQLPEEGLKFMVYLQKENIIDESGMPKERFSAEFPKEGPSILRIQQVVRGDSAAYFCASSPPTGIKTQYFGPGTRLLVL.